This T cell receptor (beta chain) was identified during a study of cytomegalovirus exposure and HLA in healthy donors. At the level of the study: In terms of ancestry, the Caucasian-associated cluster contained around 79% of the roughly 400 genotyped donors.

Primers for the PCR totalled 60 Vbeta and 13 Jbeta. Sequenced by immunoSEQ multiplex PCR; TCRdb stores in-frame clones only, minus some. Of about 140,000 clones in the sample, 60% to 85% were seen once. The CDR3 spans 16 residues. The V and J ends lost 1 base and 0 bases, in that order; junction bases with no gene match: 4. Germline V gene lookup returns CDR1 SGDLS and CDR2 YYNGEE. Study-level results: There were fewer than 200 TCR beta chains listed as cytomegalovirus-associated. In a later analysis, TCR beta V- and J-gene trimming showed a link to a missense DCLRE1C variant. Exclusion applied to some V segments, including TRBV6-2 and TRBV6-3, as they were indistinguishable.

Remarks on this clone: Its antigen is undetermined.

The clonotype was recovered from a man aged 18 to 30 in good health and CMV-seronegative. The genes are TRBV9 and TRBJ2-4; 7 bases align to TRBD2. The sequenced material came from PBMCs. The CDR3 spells CASSVRGDLAKNIQYF. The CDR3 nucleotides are TGTGCCAGCAGCGTACGGGGGGACCTAGCCAAAAACATTCAGTACTTC. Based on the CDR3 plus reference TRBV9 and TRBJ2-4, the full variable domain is DSGVTQTPKHLITATGQRVTLRCSPRSGDLSVYWYQQSLDQGLQFLIQYYNGEERAKGNILERFSAQQFPDLHSELNLSSLELGDSALYFCASSVRGDLAKNIQYFGAGTRLSVL.